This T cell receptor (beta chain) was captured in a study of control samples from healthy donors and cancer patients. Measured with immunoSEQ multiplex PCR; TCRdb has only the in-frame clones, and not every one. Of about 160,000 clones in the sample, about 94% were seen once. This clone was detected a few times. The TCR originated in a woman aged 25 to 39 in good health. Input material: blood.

CDR3 protein: CASLRDTLRNQPQHF. In DNA form, the CDR3 reads TGTGCCAGCCTTAGGGACACCCTGCGGAATCAGCCCCAGCATTTT. J is TRBJ1-5 and V is TRBV6-5, with D maybe TRBD1 (6 bases). This CDR3 is built from 15 residues. The ends were cut back, 8 bases at V and 4 bases at J, with 18 bases in the middle. Germline V gene data show CDR1 as MNHEY and CDR2 as SVGAGI.